This passage covers 17 T cell receptor beta chains from one sample sequenced in a study of OX40 agonist ivuxolimab in advanced cancers. This table comes from immunoSEQ multiplex PCR, and its TCRdb copy is limited to in-frame clones, with some not included. This table holds 30,000 to 40,000 clones, roughly 87% found once. Sequenced material: CD4+ or CD8+ T cells sorted from blood, taken in a trial of the OX40 agonist ivuxolimab. The source of these receptors is an adult with an advanced solid tumor such as melanoma, head and neck, liver or kidney cancer.

V is TRBV21-1 and J is TRBJ2-7. TRBV21-1 is noted as a pseudogene. The CDR3 is made up of 15 amino acids. CDR3 residues: CASSSLLTRRYEQYF. The CDR3, as DNA: TGTGCCAGCAGCAGCCTCCTGACGCGACGCTACGAGCAGTACTTC.

The chain is built from TRBV7-9 and TRBJ2-1; D is undetermined. Germline loops: CDR1 SEHNR, CDR2 FQNEAQ (reference sequence). The CDR3 is 13 amino acids. Trimming took off 3 bases at V and 6 bases at J, with 9 bases between the two ends. This CDR3 reads CASSLGGANEQFF. The CDR3 bases are TGTGCCAGCAGCTTGGGCGGTGCCAATGAGCAGTTCTTC.

V gene TRBV29-1 combines with J gene TRBJ2-2, with D perhaps assigned TRBD1 or TRBD2 (5 bases each). V lost 3 bases and J 6 bases, leaving 11 bases between the germline ends. Germline V CDR1 and CDR2: SQVTM, ANQGSEA. The CDR3 has 13 residues. The CDR3, as DNA: TGCAGCGTTGACCGGGTGGGGGCCGGGGAGCTGTTTTTT. This translates into CSVDRVGAGELFF.

The rearrangement links TRBV19 to TRBJ2-7; 8 nucleotides agree with TRBD1. The germline V gene has CDR1 LNHDA and CDR2 SQIVND (reference sequence). This CDR3 is built from 14 residues. J lost 4 bases, V lost 3 bases, and 5 bases had no gene match. The CDR3: CASSMGTGKYEQYF. The CDR3 DNA follows: TGTGCCAGTAGTATGGGGACAGGAAAGTACGAGCAGTACTTC.

This sequence joins TRBV25-1 and TRBJ2-6; D unclear. V lost 4 bases and J lost 0, with 10 bases in between. The CDR3 totals 16 residues. CDR1 is MGHDK, CDR2 SYGVNS, per germline. CDR3 DNA sequence: TGTGCCAGCAGTGGAGAAGATAGCTCTGGGGCCAACGTCCTGACTTTC. This translates into CASSGEDSSGANVLTF.

The chain uses TRBV27 and TRBJ2-2; D ambiguous. This CDR3 contains 11 residues. The germline CDR1 and CDR2 sequences are MNHEY and SMNVEV (reference sequence). Trimming shortened V by 6 bases and J by 6 bases, and 5 bases separated the two germline ends. The CDR3 sequence: CASRLAGELFF. The DNA for the CDR3 is TGTGCCAGCAGATTGGCCGGGGAGCTGTTTTTT.

Note on this clone: The junction does not match germline at one end; this may be a read error. This chain joins TRBV7-7 and TRBJ2-1; TRBD2 matches at 8 bases. This CDR3 comprises 16 residues. The germline V gene has CDR1 SSHAT and CDR2 FNYEAQ (reference sequence). The CDR3 DNA reads as TGTGCTAGCAGCCCTTCTGTACTAGCGGAGTACAATGAGCAGTTCTTC. Encoded protein: CASSPSVLAEYNEQFF.

V gene TRBV27 combines with J gene TRBJ2-3; D is perhaps TRBD1 (5 bases). V lost 7 bases, J lost 2 bases, and 22 bases lay in between. The CDR3 sequence is 17 residues long. Germline V gene data show CDR1 as MNHEY and CDR2 as SMNVEV (reference sequence). CDR3 in amino acids: CASIEGVWSDDTDTQYF. Here the CDR3 DNA reads TGTGCCAGCATCGAAGGGGTGTGGTCAGACGACACAGATACGCAGTATTTT.

The table lists this clone with a count of one. The chain links TRBV19 to TRBJ2-1; 10 bases fit TRBD1. This CDR3 is built from 11 residues. Germline trimming cut 11 bases from V and 8 bases from J; bases unmatched to any gene: 3. Germline V CDR1 and CDR2: LNHDA, SQIVND (reference sequence). The CDR3 loop reads CAAGQGDEQFF. CDR3 bases: TGTGCCGCCGGACAGGGGGATGAGCAGTTCTTC. The full variable domain, rest sourced from reference TRBV19 and TRBJ2-1, is DGGITQSPKYLFRKEGQNVTLSCEQNLNHDAMYWYRQDPGQGLRLIYYSQIVNDFQKGDIAEGYSVSREKKESFPLTVTSAQKNPTAFYLCAAGQGDEQFFGPGTRLTVL.

This rearrangement joins TRBV6-4 to TRBJ1-2; no firm D call. Germline V gene lookup returns CDR1 MRHNA and CDR2 SNTAGT. V lost 2 bases and J lost 5, with 12 bases in between. This CDR3 region has 14 residues. CDR3 sequence: CASSDPGLSYGYTF. Here the CDR3 DNA reads TGTGCCAGCAGTGACCCCGGACTCTCTTATGGCTACACCTTC.

The chain has TRBV7-2 and TRBJ1-6, with D hard to call. The CDR3 sequence is 15 residues long. V lost 3 bases and J 0 bases, leaving 6 bases between the germline ends. Germline CDR1 reads SGHTA; CDR2 reads FQGNSA. DNA for the CDR3: TGTGCCAGCAGCTTGCACAGCTCCTATAATTCACCCCTCCACTTT. This gives the protein CASSLHSSYNSPLHF.

This clone occurred once. Here the CDR3 reads CAISSTSTGNTIYF. The CDR3 bases are TGTGCCATCAGCTCTACCTCTACTGGAAACACCATATATTTT. The chain couples TRBV10-3 to TRBJ1-3; D gene ambiguous. The germline gives CDR1 ENHRY, CDR2 SYGVKD. The length of the CDR3 is 14 residues. V was shortened by 6 bases and J by 2 bases, with 11 bases between the two germline ends.

The chain employs TRBV5-6 and TRBJ1-2; no definite D call. V lost 3 bases and J lost 5, with 11 bases in between. CDR3 length equals 13 residues. Germline values: CDR1 SGHDT, CDR2 YYEEEE. This CDR3 reads CASSSHQIYGYTF. DNA for the CDR3: TGTGCCAGCAGCTCCCACCAGATATATGGCTACACCTTC.

This chain links TRBV7-9 with TRBJ2-5, with D perhaps given as TRBD1 or TRBD2 (5 bases each). The CDR3 spans 15 residues. Deletions cut 1 base from V and 3 bases from J, with 12 bases between. The V gene's germline CDR1 is SEHNR and CDR2 FQNEAQ (reference sequence). CDR3 region: CASSLGGLGEETQYF. The CDR3 DNA follows: TGTGCCAGCAGCTTAGGCGGGTTAGGGGAAGAGACCCAGTACTTC.

This clone was picked up a small number of times. The chain joins TRBV27 to TRBJ1-3; 8 bases map to TRBD1. Per germline, CDR1 MNHEY and CDR2 SMNVEV (reference sequence). There are 14 residues in the CDR3. V gave up 6 bases and J gave up 3 bases; unmatched junction bases: 4. The CDR3 here is CASREGQVGNTIYF. Written as DNA, the CDR3 is TGTGCCAGCAGAGAGGGACAGGTTGGAAACACCATATATTTT.

V usage is TRBV6-5 and J usage is TRBJ2-5; D not resolved. Trimming shortened V by 1 base and J by 2 bases, and 8 bases separated the two germline ends. This CDR3 comprises 14 residues. CDR1 and CDR2 (germline): MNHEY, SVGAGI. The CDR3 region has the DNA TGTGCCAGCAGTTACTACACGTCGCAAGAGACCCAGTACTTC. Translated: CASSYYTSQETQYF.

J is TRBJ2-3 and V is TRBV11-2, with TRBD2 matching 7 bases. Germline assignment: CDR1 SGHAT and CDR2 FQNNGV. Trimming took 4 bases from V and 4 from J; bases not matched to a gene: 11. The CDR3 runs 16 residues. CDR3 in amino acids: CASSSWGGRGSDTQYF. The CDR3 DNA is TGTGCCAGCAGCTCATGGGGCGGGCGGGGGTCAGATACGCAGTATTTT.